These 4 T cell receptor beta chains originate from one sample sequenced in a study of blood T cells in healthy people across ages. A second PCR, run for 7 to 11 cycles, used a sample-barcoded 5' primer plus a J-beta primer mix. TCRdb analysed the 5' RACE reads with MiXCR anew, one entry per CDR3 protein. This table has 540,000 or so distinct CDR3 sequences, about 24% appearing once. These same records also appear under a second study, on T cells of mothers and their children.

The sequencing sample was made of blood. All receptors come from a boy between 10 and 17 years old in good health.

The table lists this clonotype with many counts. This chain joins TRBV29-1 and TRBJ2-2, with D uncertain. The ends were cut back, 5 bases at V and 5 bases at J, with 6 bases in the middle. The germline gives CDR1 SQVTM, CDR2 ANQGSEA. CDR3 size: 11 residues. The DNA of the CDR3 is TGCAGCGTTATCGAGACCGGGGAGCTGTTTTTT. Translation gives CSVIETGELFF.

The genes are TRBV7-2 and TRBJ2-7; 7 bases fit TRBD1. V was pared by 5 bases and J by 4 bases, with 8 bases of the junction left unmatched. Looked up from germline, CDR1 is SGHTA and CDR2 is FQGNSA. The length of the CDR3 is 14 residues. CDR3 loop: CASSERQGRYEQYF. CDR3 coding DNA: TGTGCCAGCAGCGAGCGACAGGGTCGATACGAGCAGTACTTC.

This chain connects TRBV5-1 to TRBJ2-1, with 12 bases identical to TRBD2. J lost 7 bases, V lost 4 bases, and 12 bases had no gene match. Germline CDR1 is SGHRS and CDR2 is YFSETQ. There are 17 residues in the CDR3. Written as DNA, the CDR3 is TGCGCCAGCAGCACCCGGACTAGCGGGGCAATGCCGAATGAGCAGTTCTTC. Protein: CASSTRTSGAMPNEQFF.

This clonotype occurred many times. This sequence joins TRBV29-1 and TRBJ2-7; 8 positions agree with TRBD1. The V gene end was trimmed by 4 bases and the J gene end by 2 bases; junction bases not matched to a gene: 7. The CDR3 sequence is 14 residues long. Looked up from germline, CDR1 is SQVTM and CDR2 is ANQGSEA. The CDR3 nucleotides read TGCAGCGTTGGGGGAACAGGGGGACCCTACGAGCAGTACTTC. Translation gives CSVGGTGGPYEQYF.